The 22 T cell receptor beta chains listed next were all sequenced from one sample in a study of PD-L1 blockade in urothelial cancer. TCRdb keeps only in-frame clones here, not all; method: immunoSEQ multiplex PCR. Altogether about 110,000 clones are present, approximately 85% being singletons, with the ten largest covering 2.4%. The sample was PBMCs, taken around atezolizumab (anti-PD-L1) treatment. The receptors were gathered from a middle-aged man with urothelial cancer.

This clone was seen only once. This rearrangement joins TRBV6-1 to TRBJ2-1, with TRBD2 matching 8 bases. Germline V gene data show CDR1 as MNHNS and CDR2 as SASEGT. J was trimmed by 9 bases and V by 4 bases; bases with no gene match: 11. The CDR3 length is 15 residues. The CDR3 spells CASSVSSGWRGEQFF. The CDR3 bases are TGTGCCAGCAGTGTGTCTAGCGGGTGGAGGGGTGAGCAGTTCTTC.

The J gene is TRBJ2-1, the V gene TRBV6-5; 14 nucleotides align to TRBD2. The CDR3 is made up of 15 amino acids. The J segment lost 8 bases and the V segment lost 6 bases, leaving 6 bases of the junction unmatched. The germline gives CDR1 MNHEY, CDR2 SVGAGI. The CDR3 spells CASSRLAGGLDEQFF. CDR3 DNA: TGTGCCAGCAGCCGACTAGCGGGAGGGCTGGATGAGCAGTTCTTC.

This rearrangement joins TRBV6-5 to TRBJ1-6; TRBD1 agrees at 10 bases. The ends lost 7 bases at V and 9 bases at J; junction bases unmatched: 9. Germline V gene data show CDR1 as MNHEY and CDR2 as SVGAGI. The CDR3 has 15 amino acids. Here the CDR3 reads CASNRQGAQSSPLHF. As DNA, the CDR3 is TGTGCCAGCAATCGACAGGGGGCGCAGAGTTCACCCCTCCACTTT.

The chain has TRBV11-2 and TRBJ2-3, with 8 bases that match TRBD2. Trimming removed 6 bases from V and 5 bases from J; junction bases left unmatched: 7. This CDR3 contains 14 residues. Germline V lookup: CDR1 SGHAT, CDR2 FQNNGV. The CDR3 bases are TGTGCCAGCAGGGACGGGAGGGCGGGAGATACGCAGTATTTT. Encoded protein: CASRDGRAGDTQYF.

The chain links TRBV28 to TRBJ2-1; 9 positions match TRBD2. Trimming cost V 3 bases and J 9 bases; bases outside gene matches: 15. The CDR3 runs 17 residues. CDR1 is MDHEN and CDR2 is SYDVKM in the germline V gene. The CDR3 spells CASSFRGFAGGPSEQFF. CDR3 coding DNA: TGTGCCAGCAGTTTCCGGGGCTTCGCGGGAGGGCCAAGTGAGCAGTTCTTC.

The chain recombines TRBV6-6 with TRBJ2-4; D call uncertain. V shed 0 bases and J shed 7 bases, with 16 bases lying between them. This CDR3 has 16 residues. Germline values: CDR1 MNHNY, CDR2 SVGAGI (reference sequence). The CDR3 loop is CASSYSSQEGSNIQYF. The CDR3 DNA reads as TGTGCCAGCAGTTACTCGAGCCAGGAAGGCTCGAACATTCAGTACTTC.

This chain joins TRBV28 and TRBJ2-1, with TRBD2 identical over 13 bases. There are 16 residues in the CDR3. Germline V gives CDR1 MDHEN, CDR2 SYDVKM. The trim removed 7 bases at V and 0 bases at J, leaving 3 bases unmatched. In DNA, the CDR3 is TGTGCCAGCAAACTAGCGGGAGGGAGCTCCTACAATGAGCAGTTCTTC. Its translation is CASKLAGGSSYNEQFF.

V and J are TRBV6-4 and TRBJ2-7; 8 nucleotides line up with TRBD2. CDR3 size: 16 residues. Germline V gives CDR1 MRHNA, CDR2 SNTAGT. The V and J ends lost 7 bases and 2 bases, in that order; junction bases with no gene match: 13. Here the CDR3 DNA reads TGTGCCAGCAACTTTCGAGGACTAGCCCCGACCTACGAGCAGTACTTC. Encoded protein: CASNFRGLAPTYEQYF.

The chain couples TRBV19 to TRBJ2-2, with D perhaps matching TRBD2 (6 bases). Deletions cut 4 bases from V and 2 bases from J, with 14 bases between. Germline V gene lookup returns CDR1 LNHDA and CDR2 SQIVND (reference sequence). The CDR3 contains 16 residues. This chain's CDR3 is CASSKEGGINTGELFF. Written as DNA, the CDR3 is TGTGCCAGTAGTAAAGAGGGAGGAATTAACACCGGGGAGCTGTTTTTT. Full variable domain (outside the CDR3, taken from reference TRBV19 and TRBJ2-2): DGGITQSPKYLFRKEGQNVTLSCEQNLNHDAMYWYRQDPGQGLRLIYYSQIVNDFQKGDIAEGYSVSREKKESFPLTVTSAQKNPTAFYLCASSKEGGINTGELFFGEGSRLTVL.

This CDR3 is CASSPDRAYGYTF. The CDR3 coding sequence is TGTGCCAGCTCACCCGACAGGGCCTACGGCTACACCTTC. The V gene is TRBV18, the J gene TRBJ1-2; 7 bases match TRBD1. V was pared by 3 bases and J by 8 bases, with 6 bases of the junction left unmatched. Germline V gene data show CDR1 as KGHSH and CDR2 as LQKENI. CDR3 length: 13 amino acids.

The V and J genes are TRBV6-4 and TRBJ2-1; 8 positions match TRBD2. V was clipped by 0 bases and J by 7 bases; unmatched bases: 5. This CDR3 is 15 amino acids long. Germline V lookup: CDR1 MRHNA, CDR2 SNTAGT. The CDR3 region is CASSDSSGRVNEQFF. DNA of the CDR3: TGTGCCAGCAGTGACTCGAGCGGGAGAGTAAATGAGCAGTTCTTC.

In its sample, this clone was seen once. The V call is TRBV5-1, the J call TRBJ2-3; TRBD2 aligns across 8 bases. CDR3 length equals 15 residues. The trim removed 6 bases at V and 2 bases at J, leaving 8 bases unmatched. CDR1 and CDR2 from the germline V gene are SGHRS and YFSETQ. This CDR3 is CASTSGREYTDTQYF. As DNA, the CDR3 is TGCGCCAGCACCTCCGGGAGGGAATACACAGATACGCAGTATTTT.

The table lists this clone with a count of one. The gene calls are TRBV5-4 and TRBJ2-1, with D possibly matching TRBD1 (6 bases). V lost 4 bases and J lost 6, with 8 bases in between. In germline, CDR1 is SGHNT, CDR2 YYREEE (reference sequence). The CDR3 is made up of 12 amino acids. The CDR3 sequence: CASSLDSNEQFF. CDR3 DNA: TGTGCCAGCAGCCTGGACAGCAATGAGCAGTTCTTC.

This clone appeared a single time. This sequence joins TRBV6-5 and TRBJ2-3, with a possible D match to TRBD2 (6 bases). Germline CDR1 is MNHEY and CDR2 is SVGAGI. This CDR3 comprises 11 residues. V was pared by 7 bases and J by 10 bases, with 12 bases between. CDR3: CASTGGAAQYF. Here the CDR3 DNA reads TGTGCCAGCACCGGCGGGGCCGCGCAGTATTTT.

The V and J genes are TRBV9 and TRBJ2-7; 7 bases agree with TRBD2. The CDR3 sequence is 15 residues long. The V and J ends lost 4 bases and 4 bases, in that order; junction bases with no gene match: 11. CDR1 is SGDLS and CDR2 is YYNGEE in the germline V gene. Here the CDR3 DNA reads TGTGCCAGCAGCCTTGCGGGGGACCAAGGTTACGAGCAGTACTTC. Protein product: CASSLAGDQGYEQYF.

This chain links TRBV13 with TRBJ2-2, with 7 bases aligning to TRBD1. Trimming cost V 0 bases and J 7 bases; bases outside gene matches: 5. The CDR3 runs 15 residues. Germline CDR1 and CDR2: PRHDT and FYEKMQ (reference sequence). For the CDR3, the DNA is TGTGCCAGCAGCTTAGGAATGAGGGGGCACGGGGAGCTGTTTTTT. Translating it yields CASSLGMRGHGELFF.

V gene TRBV21-1 combines with J gene TRBJ2-7; the tabulated D call, TRBD1, remains unverified against the DNA. TRBV21-1 is a pseudogene. The CDR3 spans 14 residues. The CDR3 DNA follows: TGTGCCAGCAACCCGGACAGGGGAACCTACGAGCAGTACTTC. Protein: CASNPDRGTYEQYF.

In this sample, this clone turned up once. This rearrangement joins TRBV19 to TRBJ1-5, with D perhaps matching TRBD1 (5 bases). CDR3 size: 14 residues. Trimming removed 7 bases at V and 4 bases at J, with 14 bases between. Germline V gene data show CDR1 as LNHDA and CDR2 as SQIVND (reference sequence). CDR3 DNA sequence: TGTGCCAGTAACTCGGGACTGACTAATCAGCCCCAGCATTTT. As protein: CASNSGLTNQPQHF. Together with reference TRBV19 and TRBJ1-5, the CDR3 gives the full variable domain: DGGITQSPKYLFRKEGQNVTLSCEQNLNHDAMYWYRQDPGQGLRLIYYSQIVNDFQKGDIAEGYSVSREKKESFPLTVTSAQKNPTAFYLCASNSGLTNQPQHFGDGTRLSIL.

This rearrangement joins TRBV4-1 to TRBJ2-7; D remains unclear. Germline values: CDR1 MGHRA, CDR2 YSYEKL. The CDR3 extends over 18 amino acids. V gave up 0 bases and J gave up 0 bases, with 18 bases separating them. The CDR3: CASSQDPGSATFSYEQYF. The CDR3 nucleotides read TGCGCCAGCAGCCAAGATCCGGGTTCAGCAACTTTCTCCTACGAGCAGTACTTC.

The chain carries TRBV5-5 and TRBJ2-3; 9 nucleotides line up with TRBD2. Looked up from germline, CDR1 is SGHKS and CDR2 is YYEKEE (reference sequence). The CDR3 totals 16 residues. V was clipped by 1 base and J by 2 bases; unmatched bases: 5. Here the CDR3 reads CASSLRAGGITDTQYF. CDR3 in DNA: TGTGCCAGCAGCTTGAGGGCGGGAGGGATCACAGATACGCAGTATTTT.

This chain connects TRBV6-6 to TRBJ1-1; 7 positions match TRBD1. This CDR3 has 15 amino acids. The germline V gene encodes CDR1 MNHNY and CDR2 SVGAGI (reference sequence). After removal of 6 bases from V and 4 bases from J, the junction contained 11 bases not matched to a gene. The CDR3 DNA sequence: TGTGCCAGCAGAACGAGACAGGGTCCAGCCACTGAAGCTTTCTTT. Its protein is CASRTRQGPATEAFF.

The chain employs TRBV5-4 and TRBJ1-1, with D unresolved. V shed 1 base and J shed 6 bases, with 7 bases lying between them. Germline lookup yields CDR1 SGHNT and CDR2 YYREEE (reference sequence). This CDR3 is 12 amino acids long. In DNA, the CDR3 is TGTGCCAGCAGCTTGAACAGTGCTGAAGCTTTCTTT. It is translated as CASSLNSAEAFF.